Each of the 17 T cell receptor beta chains below was sequenced from the same sample in a study of T-cell reconstitution after alpha-beta-depleted transplantation in children. TCRbeta library preparation incorporated unique molecular identifiers. MiXCR was run by TCRdb on the PCR reads, yielding one entry per CDR3 protein. Here the sample spans about 980,000 distinct CDR3 sequences, 25% to 30% being singletons. The source was PBMCs, mostly from graft donor cells, collected 360 days after TCRalphabeta/CD19-depleted stem cell transplant. All receptors derive from a boy younger than two who had a stem cell transplant for SCID, so the T cells may come from the graft donor.

In its sample, this clonotype was seen a few times. One junction end does not reproduce the germline sequence, and a read error may be involved. V is TRBV7-2 and J is TRBJ2-1; a weak D match, TRBD2 (5 bases). Germline-derived CDR1 and CDR2 are SGHTA and FQGNSA. The CDR3 has 15 amino acids. The CDR3 is CASSLVPRTGEPQSF. CDR3 in DNA: TGTGCCAGCAGCTTAGTCCCAAGGACTGGGGAACCACAGTCGTTC.

This clonotype appeared a few times. The chain links TRBV4-3 to TRBJ1-5; 9 bases fit TRBD1. CDR3 length: 15 amino acids. Germline-derived CDR1 and CDR2 are LGHNA and YSLEER. V gave up 4 bases and J gave up 7 bases; unmatched junction bases: 8. CDR3 protein: CASSPDRGGIQPQHF. The CDR3 nucleotides are TGCGCCAGCAGCCCGGACAGGGGAGGAATCCAGCCCCAGCATTTT.

The chain employs TRBV5-6 and TRBJ2-1, with no clear D. V was clipped by 0 bases and J by 2 bases, with 9 bases between them. Germline V lookup: CDR1 SGHDT, CDR2 YYEEEE. The length of the CDR3 is 15 residues. The CDR3 region is CASSLATQTYNEQFF. DNA for the CDR3: TGTGCCAGCAGCTTGGCCACTCAAACCTACAATGAGCAGTTCTTC.

In its sample, this clonotype was seen a few times. This sequence joins TRBV5-1 and TRBJ2-1, with 8 bases that match TRBD1. The J segment lost 5 bases and the V segment lost 2 bases, leaving 15 bases of the junction unmatched. Germline CDR1 SGHRS, CDR2 YFSETQ. The CDR3 sequence is 18 residues long. CDR3 loop: CASSFLQQGAYPNNEQFF. CDR3 sequence (DNA): TGCGCCAGCAGCTTCCTACAGCAGGGGGCTTACCCTAACAATGAGCAGTTCTTC.

V is TRBV2 and J is TRBJ2-1; 10 positions agree with TRBD1. This CDR3 is built from 15 residues. The trim removed 5 bases at V and 12 bases at J, leaving 13 bases unmatched. Per germline, CDR1 SNHLY and CDR2 FYNNEI. The CDR3 sequence is CASSMVTGGMVGQFF. The CDR3 DNA reads TGTGCCAGCAGTATGGTGACAGGGGGCATGGTGGGGCAGTTCTTC.

The chain has TRBV29-1 and TRBJ1-2; D is unclear. Germline CDR1 is SQVTM and CDR2 is ANQGSEA. This CDR3 region has 17 residues. V was clipped by 3 bases and J by 0 bases, with 20 bases between them. The CDR3 reads CSVDGQVANRANYGYTF. The CDR3 nucleotides are TGCAGCGTTGATGGCCAGGTTGCCAACCGCGCTAACTATGGCTACACCTTC.

At least ten counts were recorded for this clonotype. The V and J genes are TRBV6-1 and TRBJ2-2; possibly TRBD2 for D (7 bases). The V end lost 7 bases, the J end lost 3 bases, and 12 bases lay between the germline ends. The CDR3 consists of 14 residues. Germline V gene data show CDR1 as MNHNS and CDR2 as SASEGT. The CDR3 spells CASTRGAYTGELFF. The CDR3, as DNA: TGTGCCAGCACTCGGGGGGCGTACACCGGGGAGCTGTTTTTT.

This clonotype was found a few times. The chain recombines TRBV5-1 with TRBJ2-1, with 7 bases matching TRBD1. CDR1 and CDR2 (germline): SGHRS, YFSETQ. V gave up 4 bases and J gave up 9 bases; unmatched junction bases: 13. The CDR3 is 15 residues long. The CDR3 region is CASSVGALSGGEQFF. The CDR3, as DNA: TGCGCCAGCAGCGTGGGGGCCCTCTCAGGGGGTGAGCAGTTCTTC. The full variable domain, with the rest looked up from reference TRBV5-1 and TRBJ2-1, is KAGVTQTPRYLIKTRGQQVTLSCSPISGHRSVSWYQQTPGQGLQFLFEYFSETQRNKGNFPGRFSGRQFSNSRSEMNVSTLELGDSALYLCASSVGALSGGEQFFGPGTRLTVL.

This clonotype turned up a few times. This sequence joins TRBV18 and TRBJ2-7; possible D gene TRBD1, 5 bases. Trimming left V 6 bases short and J 6 bases short, with 15 bases between. Germline V gene data show CDR1 as KGHSH and CDR2 as LQKENI. The CDR3 has 13 amino acids. The CDR3 DNA is TGTGCCAGCTCCCCCCCTCTCAGGGTCGAGCAGTACTTC. Translated, it gives CASSPPLRVEQYF.

V and J are TRBV7-8 and TRBJ2-7; 10 bases line up with TRBD2. The trim removed 6 bases at V and 6 bases at J, leaving 8 bases unmatched. The CDR3 loop spans 14 amino acids. The V gene's germline CDR1 is SGHVS and CDR2 FQNEAQ. CDR3 DNA: TGTGCCAGCAGTATAGGAGCGGGGGGGCCCGAGCAGTACTTC. Protein: CASSIGAGGPEQYF.

Comments on this clonotype: A much larger clone differs from this one at a single base, so this may be a read error. The rearrangement joins TRBV7-9 to TRBJ2-1; D uncertain. With 5 bases removed from V and 7 bases from J, the gap between germline ends came to 6 bases. The CDR3 runs to 11 residues. The V gene's germline CDR1 is SEHNR and CDR2 FQNEAQ (reference sequence). DNA of the CDR3: TGTGCCAGCAGCCAACCTAATGAGCAGTTCTTC. Translated, it gives CASSQPNEQFF.

This chain links TRBV5-5 with TRBJ2-1; unclear D gene. Germline assignment: CDR1 SGHKS and CDR2 YYEKEE (reference sequence). The germline V and J ends were trimmed by 5 bases and 4 bases, with 13 bases remaining between them. The length of the CDR3 is 14 residues. CDR3 nucleotides: TGTGCCAGCAGATACACCTCCCTTTACAATGAGCAGTTCTTC. Translated, it gives CASRYTSLYNEQFF. The variable domain in full, with the rest retrieved from reference TRBV5-5 and TRBJ2-1, is DAGVTQSPTHLIKTRGQQVTLRCSPISGHKSVSWYQQVLGQGPQFIFQYYEKEERGRGNFPDRFSARQFPNYSSELNVNALLLGDSALYLCASRYTSLYNEQFFGPGTRLTVL.

V is TRBV4-1 and J is TRBJ2-3; D remains unclear. Trimming cost V 0 bases and J 8 bases, with 18 bases left between them. CDR3 length: 16 amino acids. Germline-derived CDR1 and CDR2 are MGHRA and YSYEKL. The CDR3 DNA follows: TGCGCCAGCAGCCAAGATGGTTCCGTCTCCGGTCGTACGCAGTATTTT. As protein: CASSQDGSVSGRTQYF.

This chain uses TRBV6-5 with TRBJ2-1; tentatively, D is TRBD1 (5 bases). The CDR3 totals 16 residues. With 0 bases removed from V and 2 bases from J, the gap between germline ends came to 11 bases. Germline CDR1 is MNHEY and CDR2 is SVGAGI. The CDR3 protein is CASSYSSRTTYNEQFF. CDR3 bases: TGTGCCAGCAGTTACTCGAGCAGGACAACCTACAATGAGCAGTTCTTC.

The V and J genes are TRBV5-1 and TRBJ1-2; D gene ambiguous. CDR3 length equals 15 residues. CDR1 and CDR2 (germline): SGHRS, YFSETQ. V gave up 0 bases and J gave up 5 bases, with 14 bases separating them. The chain's CDR3 is CASSLVGHNEYGYTF. The DNA for the CDR3 is TGCGCCAGCAGCTTGGTCGGGCACAATGAATATGGCTACACCTTC.

There are a few counts of this clonotype. The chain combines TRBV5-1 with TRBJ2-7; D unclear. Germline V gives CDR1 SGHRS, CDR2 YFSETQ. CDR3 length equals 14 residues. V gave up 1 base and J gave up 3 bases, with 11 bases separating them. For the CDR3, the DNA is TGCGCCAGCAGCTTGACACAGACCCGCTACGAGCAGTACTTC. It is translated as CASSLTQTRYEQYF.

This clonotype was detected once. A much larger clone differs from this one at a single base, so this may be a read error. This chain links TRBV5-6 with TRBJ2-7; D remains ambiguous. This CDR3 region has 12 residues. Germline V CDR1 and CDR2: SGHDT, YYEEEE. V gave up 4 bases and J gave up 4 bases, with 9 bases separating them. The CDR3 nucleotides are TGTGCCAGCAGCCGGACCGAATACGAGCAGTACTTC. This encodes CASSRTEYEQYF.